The present entry profiles one T cell receptor beta chain with its context. Its cognate antigen is unknown. A read error may account for a junction end that differs from germline. This record belongs to a study of cytomegalovirus exposure and HLA in healthy donors. Regarding the study as a whole: In a later analysis, a missense DCLRE1C variant was linked to TCR beta V- and J-gene trimming.

Germline CDR1 and CDR2: GTSNPN and SVGIG (reference sequence). The CDR3 totals 11 residues. A multiplex PCR was run with 60 Vbeta primers and 13 Jbeta primers. The assay was immunoSEQ multiplex PCR, and TCRdb's table has in-frame clones only and misses some. The data contain about 180,000 clones, 75% to 85% of them singletons. The sequenced material came from PBMCs. This chain links TRBV30 with TRBJ1-1; perhaps TRBD1 as D (5 bases). This TCR was sampled from a young man in good health and CMV-seronegative. CDR3 nucleotides: TGTGCCTGGAGCAGCGTGGGGGGGGTGGTCTTT. Residues: CAWSSVGGVVF.